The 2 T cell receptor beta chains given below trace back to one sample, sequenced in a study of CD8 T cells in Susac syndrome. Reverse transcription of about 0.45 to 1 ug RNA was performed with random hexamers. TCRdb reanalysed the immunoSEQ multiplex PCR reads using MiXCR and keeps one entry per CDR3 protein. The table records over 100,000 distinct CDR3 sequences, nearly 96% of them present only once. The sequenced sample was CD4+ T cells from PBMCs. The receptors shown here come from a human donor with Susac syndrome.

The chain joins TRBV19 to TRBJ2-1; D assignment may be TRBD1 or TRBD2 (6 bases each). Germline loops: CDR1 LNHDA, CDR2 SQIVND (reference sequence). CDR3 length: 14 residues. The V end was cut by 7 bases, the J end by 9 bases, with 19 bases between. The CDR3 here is CASTDGGRQAEQFF. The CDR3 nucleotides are TGTGCCAGTACTGATGGGGGGAGACAGGCTGAGCAGTTCTTC.

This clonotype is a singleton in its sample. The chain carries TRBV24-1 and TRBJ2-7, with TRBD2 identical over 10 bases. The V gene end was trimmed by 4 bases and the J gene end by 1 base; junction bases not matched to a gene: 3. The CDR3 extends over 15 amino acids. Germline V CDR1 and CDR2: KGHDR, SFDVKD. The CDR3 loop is CATSDPTSGSYEQYF. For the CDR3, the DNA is TGTGCCACCAGTGACCCGACTAGCGGGTCCTACGAGCAGTACTTC.